This T cell receptor beta chain was found in a study of shared clonotypes between healthy human individuals. Study conclusions and caveats: Clonotypes which were not shared had lower generation probabilities than clonotypes that all four donors shared.

As for this clone: As yet, its antigen is unknown.

The CDR3 totals 15 residues. Looked up from germline, CDR1 is SQVTM and CDR2 is ANQGSEA. With 5 bases clipped from V and 2 bases from J, the junction kept 10 bases outside the gene matches. There were no recent acute infections or vaccinations among the donors, who were healthy HIV-negative adults. Samples underwent the assay at deep level. Splitting of each subset's genomic DNA was done evenly across several immunoSEQ plates. Clones were sequenced by immunoSEQ multiplex PCR, and TCRdb holds only the in-frame ones, with some missing. The table records over 700,000 clones, approximately 77% of them present only once.

Sequencing input: memory CD4+ T cells sorted from blood. Subset noted: CD45RA-negative fraction. V gene TRBV29-1 combines with J gene TRBJ2-3; 7 nucleotides align to TRBD2. The receptor comes from a woman aged 25 to 39 in good health. The CDR3 here is CSVLGKAGYTDTQYF. CDR3 bases: TGCAGCGTTCTCGGAAAAGCGGGATACACAGATACGCAGTATTTT.